Given below is one T cell receptor (beta chain) in context. The target antigen is unknown. The data are from a study of beta chain features in type 1 diabetes. Across the whole study: Sorted cells, 107,917,701 in number, were examined across all samples.

Study findings and constraints: It was among patients, rather than healthy donors, that naive, central memory and Treg TCRB repertoires appeared more similar. At VDJ recombination sites, type 1 diabetes patients had fewer insertions and more deleted nucleotides. Within each of all four CD4+ subsets, Type 1 diabetes patients had TCRB CDR3s that were moderately but significantly shorter.

The whole isolated RNA underwent reverse transcription, so sequencing captured expressed TCRB transcripts. Mean read depth for naive, central memory and regulatory T cell samples was approximately 3.57 million reads. Repertoires were generated with immunoSEQ multiplex PCR, while TCRdb's copy carries only in-frame clones and drops some. The sample lists 300,000 to 350,000 clones, roughly 14% occurring once. The sequenced sample was naive CD4+ T cells from blood. This clonotype was obtained from a young woman with type 1 diabetes.

The CDR3 reads CASLTPGNYGYTF. CDR3 DNA sequence: TGTGCCAGCCTCACACCAGGGAACTATGGCTACACCTTC. The genes are TRBV2 and TRBJ1-2, with D possibly TRBD1 on 5 matching bases. The V end lost 8 bases, the J end lost 2 bases, and 12 bases lay between the germline ends. This CDR3 spans 13 amino acids. Germline loops: CDR1 SNHLY, CDR2 FYNNEI.